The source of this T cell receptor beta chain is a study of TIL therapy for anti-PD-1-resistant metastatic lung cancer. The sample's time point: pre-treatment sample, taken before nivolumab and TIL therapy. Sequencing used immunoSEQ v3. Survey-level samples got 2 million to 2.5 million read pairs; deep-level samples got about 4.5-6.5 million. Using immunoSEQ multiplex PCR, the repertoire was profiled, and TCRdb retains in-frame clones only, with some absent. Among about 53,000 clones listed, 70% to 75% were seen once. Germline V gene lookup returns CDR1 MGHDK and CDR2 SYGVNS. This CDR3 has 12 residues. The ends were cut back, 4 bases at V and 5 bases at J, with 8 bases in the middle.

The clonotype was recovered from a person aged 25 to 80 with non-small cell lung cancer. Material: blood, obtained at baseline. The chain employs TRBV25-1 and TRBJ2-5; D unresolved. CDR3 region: CASSGPGETQYF. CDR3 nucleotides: TGTGCCAGCAGTGGCCCCGGGGAGACCCAGTACTTC.